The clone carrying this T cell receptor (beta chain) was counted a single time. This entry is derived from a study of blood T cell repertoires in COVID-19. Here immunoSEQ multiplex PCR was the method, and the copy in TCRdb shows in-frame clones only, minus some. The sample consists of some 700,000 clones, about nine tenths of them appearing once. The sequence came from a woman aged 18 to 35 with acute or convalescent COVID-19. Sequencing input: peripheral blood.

The chain's CDR3 is CASRPEGAISPLHF. The CDR3 nucleotides read TGTGCCAGCCGCCCTGAGGGGGCGATTTCACCCCTCCACTTT. This chain uses TRBV4-2 with TRBJ1-6, with TRBD1 matching 7 bases. Trimming took 8 bases from V and 9 from J; bases not matched to a gene: 10. CDR3 size: 14 residues. The germline V gene encodes CDR1 LGHNA and CDR2 YNFKEQ.